One and the same sample provided the 27 T cell receptor beta chains below, sequenced in a study of blood T cell repertoires in COVID-19. Assay used: immunoSEQ multiplex PCR; TCRdb lists only in-frame clones, some missing. The sample records about 300,000 clones, around 90% being singletons. Sequenced: peripheral blood. The receptors were gathered from a man aged 65-85 years with acute or convalescent COVID-19.

This rearrangement joins TRBV7-2 to TRBJ2-3; 7 positions agree with TRBD2. J gave up 1 base and V 0 bases, and 4 bases lay outside the gene matches. The CDR3 has 16 residues. Per germline, CDR1 SGHTA and CDR2 FQGNSA. The CDR3 sequence: CASSLAATSGTDTQYF. In DNA form, the CDR3 reads TGTGCCAGCAGCTTAGCGGCAACTAGCGGCACAGATACGCAGTATTTT.

This chain links TRBV6-5 with TRBJ1-4; TRBD1 matches at 7 bases. The ends lost 2 bases at V and 7 bases at J; junction bases unmatched: 4. Germline V gives CDR1 MNHEY, CDR2 SVGAGI. There are 14 residues in the CDR3. The DNA for the CDR3 is TGTGCCAGCAGTTACGCGGGACAGACTGAAAAACTGTTTTTT. This translates into CASSYAGQTEKLFF.

In DNA form, the CDR3 reads TGTGCCAGCAGCGCGACAGGGTTGAGGGAGACCCAGTACTTC. Residues: CASSATGLRETQYF. The chain is built from TRBV7-9 and TRBJ2-5; 7 positions agree with TRBD1. V was pared by 5 bases and J by 5 bases, with 8 bases of the junction left unmatched. The CDR3 contains 14 residues. The germline V gene encodes CDR1 SEHNR and CDR2 FQNEAQ (reference sequence).

The chain carries TRBV4-2 and TRBJ1-5; D is ambiguous. Germline CDR1 is LGHNA and CDR2 is YNFKEQ. Trimming shortened V by 4 bases and J by 0 bases, and 16 bases separated the two germline ends. This CDR3 has 17 residues. The CDR3 nucleotides read TGTGCCAGCAGCCTAGGCGCAGCGACGGATAGCAATCAGCCCCAGCATTTT. This codes for CASSLGAATDSNQPQHF.

J is TRBJ1-5 and V is TRBV28, with D perhaps TRBD1 (6 bases). This CDR3 comprises 16 residues. V lost 7 bases and J 2 bases, leaving 18 bases between the germline ends. The germline V gene has CDR1 MDHEN and CDR2 SYDVKM. CDR3 in amino acids: CASNFPQGYGNQPQHF. The CDR3 DNA follows: TGTGCCAGCAACTTCCCACAGGGATACGGCAATCAGCCCCAGCATTTT.

The V call is TRBV28, the J call TRBJ1-4; D is unresolved. CDR1 MDHEN and CDR2 SYDVKM come from the germline V gene. CDR3 length equals 16 residues. The germline V and J ends were trimmed by 6 bases and 5 bases, with 19 bases remaining between them. CDR3 amino acids: CASSLGPVHSNEKLFF. CDR3 nucleotides: TGTGCCAGCAGCCTTGGGCCGGTGCACTCGAATGAAAAACTGTTTTTT.

The CDR3 is CASSPNFKSSGNTIYF. The CDR3 DNA sequence: TGTGCCAGCTCACCTAATTTTAAATCCTCTGGAAACACCATATATTTT. This chain connects TRBV18 to TRBJ1-3; D is ambiguous. The germline V gene has CDR1 KGHSH and CDR2 LQKENI. V lost 3 bases and J lost 0, with 12 bases in between. CDR3 length: 16 residues.

The rearrangement links TRBV6-1 to TRBJ1-2; D perhaps matches TRBD1 (5 bases). The V end lost 3 bases, the J end lost 2 bases, and 10 bases lay between the germline ends. The CDR3 loop spans 14 amino acids. Looked up from germline, CDR1 is MNHNS and CDR2 is SASEGT. Written as DNA, the CDR3 is TGTGCCAGCAGTGACGCGACAGCAAACTATGGCTACACCTTC. This translates into CASSDATANYGYTF.

Many counts were recorded for this clone. The rearrangement links TRBV9 to TRBJ1-1; tentatively, D is TRBD1 (6 bases). Germline assignment: CDR1 SGDLS and CDR2 YYNGEE. Trimming removed 6 bases at V and 1 base at J, with 13 bases between. The CDR3 totals 14 residues. CDR3 nucleotide sequence: TGTGCCAGCACCCAGACAGGCTCGAACACTGAAGCTTTCTTT. This sequence encodes CASTQTGSNTEAFF.

The chain recombines TRBV28 with TRBJ2-7; 8 bases fit TRBD1. The germline gives CDR1 MDHEN, CDR2 SYDVKM. V was clipped by 3 bases and J by 5 bases; unmatched bases: 9. The CDR3 spans 15 residues. This CDR3 is CASSFPERDRHEQYF. The DNA of the CDR3 is TGTGCCAGCAGTTTCCCAGAACGGGACAGGCACGAGCAGTACTTC.

This sequence joins TRBV3-1 (or the pseudogene TRBV3-2) and TRBJ2-2; maybe TRBD2 (6 bases). V lost 4 bases to trimming and J lost 6 bases, with 9 bases between them. Germline CDR1 LGHDT, CDR2 YNNKEL (reference sequence). The CDR3 is made up of 13 amino acids. The CDR3: CASSRSGPGELFF. CDR3 bases: TGTGCCAGCAGCCGAAGCGGGCCCGGGGAGCTGTTTTTT.

This clone is a singleton in its sample. The chain couples TRBV5-1 to TRBJ2-1; tentatively, D is TRBD1 (6 bases). There are 16 residues in the CDR3. Germline CDR1 and CDR2: SGHRS and YFSETQ. Trimming stripped 0 bases from V and 1 base from J, with 11 bases between. The CDR3 DNA sequence: TGCGCCAGCAGCTTGGTCGGCCAGGGGTCCTACAATGAGCAGTTCTTC. Translating it yields CASSLVGQGSYNEQFF.

The V and J genes are TRBV18 and TRBJ2-7; 9 nucleotides align to TRBD2. Losses at the gene ends were 2 bases for V and 3 bases for J; bases not matched to a gene: 8. The CDR3 is made up of 16 amino acids. Per the germline V gene, CDR1 is KGHSH and CDR2 is LQKENI. DNA for the CDR3: TGTGCCAGCTCACCAACGAGACTAGCGGTACTCTACGAGCAGTACTTC. Its translation: CASSPTRLAVLYEQYF.

The chain joins TRBV9 to TRBJ2-1, with 14 bases that match TRBD2. The CDR3 contains 15 residues. CDR1 is SGDLS, CDR2 YYNGEE, per germline. Germline trimming cut 3 bases from V and 6 bases from J; bases unmatched to any gene: 2. CDR3 DNA: TGTGCCAGCAGCGGGGGACTAGCGGGGGTCAATGAGCAGTTCTTC. The encoded protein is CASSGGLAGVNEQFF.

V and J are TRBV19 and TRBJ1-3; 9 bases line up with TRBD1. Germline CDR1 reads LNHDA; CDR2 reads SQIVND (reference sequence). Trimming cost V 6 bases and J 2 bases; bases outside gene matches: 5. CDR3 size: 15 residues. The CDR3 spells CASSVGTGTGNTIYF. CDR3 sequence (DNA): TGTGCCAGTAGCGTGGGGACAGGGACTGGAAACACCATATATTTT.

V and J are TRBV3-1 (or the pseudogene TRBV3-2) and TRBJ2-1; 10 bases are shared with TRBD2. The germline V gene encodes CDR1 LGHDT and CDR2 YNNKEL (reference sequence). V lost 1 base and J lost 7; bases outside the gene matches: 4. The CDR3 extends over 15 amino acids. The CDR3 DNA reads TGTGCCAGCAGCCAAGTCACTAGCGGGGCAAATGAGCAGTTCTTC. Translated, it gives CASSQVTSGANEQFF.

This clone is a singleton in its sample. The V call is TRBV7-2, the J call TRBJ2-5; TRBD2 matches at 8 bases. This CDR3 has 14 amino acids. Germline CDR1 is SGHTA and CDR2 is FQGNSA. Trimming cost V 5 bases and J 5 bases; bases outside gene matches: 7. CDR3: CASSRGGSGETQYF. The CDR3, as DNA: TGTGCCAGCAGCCGGGGGGGCTCAGGGGAGACCCAGTACTTC. The variable domain in full, completed from reference TRBV7-2 and TRBJ2-5, reads GAGVSQSPSNKVTEKGKDVELRCDPISGHTALYWYRQSLGQGLEFLIYFQGNSAPDKSGLPSDRFSAERTGGSVSTLTIQRTQQEDSAVYLCASSRGGSGETQYFGPGTRLLVL.

This chain links TRBV3-1 (or the pseudogene TRBV3-2) with TRBJ2-7, with 14 positions matching TRBD2. V was pared by 1 base and J by 4 bases, with 0 bases of the junction left unmatched. Germline lookup yields CDR1 LGHDT and CDR2 YNNKEL (reference sequence). The CDR3 has 15 residues. CDR3 in amino acids: CASSQGTSGGYEQYF. The DNA for the CDR3 is TGTGCCAGCAGCCAAGGGACTAGCGGGGGGTACGAGCAGTACTTC.

This chain joins TRBV9 and TRBJ2-5, with 7 bases fitting TRBD2. CDR1 is SGDLS and CDR2 is YYNGEE in the germline V gene. J gave up 4 bases and V 7 bases, and 4 bases lay outside the gene matches. The CDR3 extends over 12 amino acids. As DNA, the CDR3 is TGTGCCAGCGCCGGGGAGGGAGAGACCCAGTACTTC. This translates into CASAGEGETQYF. Together with reference TRBV9 and TRBJ2-5, the CDR3 gives the full variable domain: DSGVTQTPKHLITATGQRVTLRCSPRSGDLSVYWYQQSLDQGLQFLIQYYNGEERAKGNILERFSAQQFPDLHSELNLSSLELGDSALYFCASAGEGETQYFGPGTRLLVL.

This chain links TRBV10-3 with TRBJ2-7; the D gene is possibly TRBD1 (6 bases). Trimming removed 0 bases at V and 0 bases at J, with 9 bases between. The length of the CDR3 is 15 residues. Germline CDR1 is ENHRY and CDR2 is SYGVKD. The CDR3 nucleotides are TGTGCCATCAGTGAGTCAACAGGGAACTCCTACGAGCAGTACTTC. Residues: CAISESTGNSYEQYF.

This chain uses TRBV6-5 with TRBJ1-3; TRBD1 matches at 7 bases. Germline V gene data show CDR1 as MNHEY and CDR2 as SVGAGI. The trim removed 6 bases at V and 4 bases at J, leaving 9 bases unmatched. This CDR3 contains 15 residues. The CDR3 loop reads CASRADREPGNTIYF. CDR3 nucleotide sequence: TGTGCCAGCAGGGCAGACAGGGAGCCGGGAAACACCATATATTTT.

The sample holds a few counts of this clone. The chain links TRBV28 to TRBJ1-2, with 8 bases fitting TRBD1. Germline CDR1 and CDR2: MDHEN and SYDVKM. This CDR3 region has 19 residues. Germline trimming cut 6 bases from V and 3 bases from J; bases unmatched to any gene: 21. The CDR3 spells CASSGERGKRQGAHYGYTF. The CDR3 region has the DNA TGTGCCAGCAGCGGGGAACGGGGAAAGAGGCAGGGGGCCCACTATGGCTACACCTTC.

Only one count was recorded for this clone. The DNA for the CDR3 is TGCGCCAGCAGCCCGAGCGGCGGTATGGTGGGTGCGGGAAACACCATATATTTT. It specifies CASSPSGGMVGAGNTIYF. The V and J genes are TRBV5-1 and TRBJ1-3; D uncertain. Trimming removed 4 bases from V and 4 bases from J, with 24 bases in between. Germline V gene sequence: CDR1 SGHRS, CDR2 YFSETQ. This CDR3 comprises 18 residues.

The chain carries TRBV4-2 and TRBJ1-3; weak D call: TRBD1 (5 bases). CDR1 LGHNA and CDR2 YNFKEQ come from the germline V gene. The V gene lost 0 bases and the J gene lost 1 base, with 25 bases spanning the gap. This CDR3 contains 21 residues. The CDR3 coding sequence is TGTGCCAGCAGCCAAGATTCTAGGGGAAACCGGGCAGGGTATTCTGGAAACACCATATATTTT. It yields the protein CASSQDSRGNRAGYSGNTIYF.

The V call is TRBV6-5, the J call TRBJ2-5; D is possibly TRBD1 (6 bases). Trimming left V 5 bases short and J 4 bases short, with 14 bases between. This CDR3 is built from 14 residues. In germline, CDR1 is MNHEY, CDR2 SVGAGI. The CDR3 sequence: CASSQYNRVETQYF. The DNA for the CDR3 is TGTGCCAGCAGTCAATACAACAGGGTAGAGACCCAGTACTTC.

This clone was detected many times. V gene TRBV2 combines with J gene TRBJ2-1, with no clear D. CDR3 size: 13 residues. V was clipped by 4 bases and J by 2 bases, with 6 bases between them. Per the germline V gene, CDR1 is SNHLY and CDR2 is FYNNEI. CDR3 sequence (DNA): TGTGCCAGCAGTGTCACAGCCTACAATGAGCAGTTCTTC. Translated, it gives CASSVTAYNEQFF.

The V call is TRBV5-4, the J call TRBJ2-7; 10 nucleotides line up with TRBD1. The CDR3 sequence is 14 residues long. The germline V gene has CDR1 SGHNT and CDR2 YYREEE (reference sequence). V shed 5 bases and J 5 bases; nucleotides not matched to a gene: 7. The CDR3: CASSSRDRGNEQYF. The DNA for the CDR3 is TGTGCCAGCAGTTCCCGGGACAGGGGCAACGAGCAGTACTTC.